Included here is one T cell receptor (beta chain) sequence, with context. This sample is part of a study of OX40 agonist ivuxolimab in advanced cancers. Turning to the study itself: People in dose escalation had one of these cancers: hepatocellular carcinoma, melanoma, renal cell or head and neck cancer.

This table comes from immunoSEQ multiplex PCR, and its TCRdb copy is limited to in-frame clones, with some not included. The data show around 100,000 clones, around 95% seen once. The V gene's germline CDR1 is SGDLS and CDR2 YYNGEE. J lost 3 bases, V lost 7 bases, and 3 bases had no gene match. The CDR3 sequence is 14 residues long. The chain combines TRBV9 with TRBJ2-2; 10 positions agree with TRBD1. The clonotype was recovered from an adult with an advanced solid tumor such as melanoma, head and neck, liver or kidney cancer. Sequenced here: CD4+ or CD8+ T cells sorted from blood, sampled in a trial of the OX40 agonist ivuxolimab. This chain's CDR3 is CASSTGGDTGELFF. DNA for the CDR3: TGTGCCAGCTCGACAGGGGGCGACACCGGGGAGCTGTTTTTT.